The rows below give T cell receptor beta chains drawn from one sample of a study of blood T cell repertoires in COVID-19. Sequencing was performed with immunoSEQ multiplex PCR; in TCRdb, only in-frame clones are kept and a portion is missing. Of 250,000 or so clones listed, around four fifths are singletons. Sequencing was carried out using peripheral blood. All receptors come from a woman aged 55-70 years with active or convalescent COVID-19. The CDR3 runs from the conserved cysteine through the conserved F or W. Fields, in order: D gene, clone size, CDR3 length, J gene, V gene, CDR3 protein, CDR3 DNA. A D gene is named only where the DNA matches it firmly. Size tells how often a clone was seen (once, few, many) or the class of an expanded clone, and some rows leave it out.

TRBD1 | NA | 15 | TRBJ1-1 | TRBV4-1 | CASSPRGQSGTEAFF | TGCGCCAGCAGCCCTAGGGGACAGTCTGGGACTGAAGCTTTCTTT
TRBD2 | NA | 18 | TRBJ2-3 | TRBV28 | CASRRASGGLASTDTQYF | TGTGCCAGCAGGCGGGCTAGCGGGGGGCTAGCTAGCACAGATACGCAGTATTTT
TRBD2 | few | 16 | TRBJ2-1 | TRBV10-1 | CASSEIRLAEYNEQFF | TGCGCCAGCAGTGAGATAAGACTAGCGGAATACAATGAGCAGTTCTTC
TRBD1 | NA | 18 | TRBJ1-1 | TRBV28 | CASSLHPGQGVSDTEAFF | TGTGCCAGCAGCCTTCATCCGGGACAGGGAGTTTCGGACACTGAAGCTTTCTTT
TRBD1 | NA | 14 | TRBJ1-6 | TRBV3-1/TRBV3-2 | CASSPDRGNSPLHF | TGTGCCAGCAGCCCGGACAGGGGTAATTCACCCCTCCACTTT
TRBD2 | NA | 16 | TRBJ2-5 | TRBV2 | CASSEEGLAEEETQYF | TGTGCCAGCAGTGAAGAGGGACTAGCGGAAGAAGAGACCCAGTACTTC
TRBD1 | NA | 14 | TRBJ2-1 | TRBV29-1 | CSASQGGGYNEQFF | TGCAGCGCCTCCCAAGGGGGCGGTTACAATGAGCAGTTCTTC
TRBD2 | once | 16 | TRBJ2-5 | TRBV19 | CASSSGSGGLPETQYF | TGTGCCAGTAGTTCCGGTAGCGGGGGCCTCCCCGAGACCCAGTACTTC
TRBD2 | NA | 15 | TRBJ2-1 | TRBV5-8 | CASSLGASGYNEQFF | TGTGCCAGCAGCTTGGGGGCTAGCGGATACAATGAGCAGTTCTTC
NA | NA | 17 | TRBJ1-2 | TRBV3-1/TRBV3-2 | CASSQELDTSRHYGYTF | TGTGCCAGCAGCCAAGAATTGGACACCTCACGCCACTATGGCTACACCTTC
NA | NA | 14 | TRBJ2-5 | TRBV7-2 | CASSLGVLQETQYF | TGTGCCAGCAGCTTAGGGGTACTACAAGAGACCCAGTACTTC
NA | NA | 14 | TRBJ2-1 | TRBV5-1 | CASSLGPANNEQFF | TGCGCCAGCAGCTTGGGGCCAGCGAACAATGAGCAGTTCTTC
TRBD1 | once | 11 | TRBJ1-1 | TRBV12-3/TRBV12-4 | CASSPGGEAFF | TGTGCCAGCAGTCCAGGGGGTGAAGCTTTCTTT
NA | NA | 13 | TRBJ2-7 | TRBV4-1 | CASSQDRQGQQYF | TGCGCCAGCAGCCAAGATAGGCAGGGTCAGCAGTACTTC
TRBD2 | NA | 14 | TRBJ2-1 | TRBV19 | CASSREREINEQFF | TGTGCCAGTAGTAGAGAGCGGGAAATAAATGAGCAGTTCTTC
NA | NA | 16 | TRBJ2-3 | TRBV5-1 | CASSPALSGGWNTQYF | TGCGCCAGCAGCCCAGCCCTTAGCGGAGGGTGGAATACGCAGTATTTT
TRBD1 | NA | 14 | TRBJ1-4 | TRBV18 | CASSPGQSNEKLFF | TGTGCCAGCTCACCGGGACAGTCTAATGAAAAACTGTTTTTT
NA | NA | 13 | TRBJ1-1 | TRBV2 | CASSAVPNTEAFF | TGTGCCAGCAGCGCGGTTCCGAACACTGAAGCTTTCTTT
TRBD1 | few | 17 | TRBJ1-2 | TRBV7-2 | CASSSAPRGEGAYGYTF | TGTGCCAGCAGCTCAGCTCCTCGTGGAGAGGGGGCCTATGGCTACACCTTC
TRBD1 | NA | 15 | TRBJ1-1 | TRBV18 | CASSPQGGENTEAFF | TGTGCCAGCTCACCACAAGGGGGCGAGAACACTGAAGCTTTCTTT
NA | once | 14 | TRBJ1-1 | TRBV4-2 | CASSQEEGGSEAFF | TGTGCCAGCAGCCAAGAAGAGGGGGGGAGTGAAGCTTTCTTT
NA | NA | 15 | TRBJ2-1 | TRBV2 | CASSLGLPSYNEQFF | TGTGCCAGCAGTCTCGGACTCCCCTCCTACAATGAGCAGTTCTTC
TRBD1 | few | 14 | TRBJ1-5 | TRBV2 | CASRRGQGNQPQHF | TGTGCCAGCCGAAGGGGACAGGGGAATCAGCCCCAGCATTTT
NA | NA | 15 | TRBJ2-5 | TRBV7-9 | CASSLSQEMKETQYF | TGTGCCAGCAGCTTGAGTCAGGAAATGAAAGAGACCCAGTACTTC
NA | once | 16 | TRBJ2-2 | TRBV3-1/TRBV3-2 | CASSQGRGLAAGELFF | TGTGCCAGCAGCCAAGGCCGAGGGTTAGCAGCCGGGGAGCTGTTTTTT
TRBD1 | NA | 13 | TRBJ1-2 | TRBV24-1 | CATSDPGQARYTF | TGTGCCACCAGTGACCCCGGACAGGCGCGCTACACCTTC
TRBD2 | NA | 15 | TRBJ2-1 | TRBV2 | CASSAGLAGGREQFF | TGTGCCAGCAGTGCTGGCCTAGCGGGTGGGCGGGAGCAGTTCTTC
NA | NA | 13 | TRBJ1-1 | TRBV5-1 | CASSLTGNTEAFF | TGCGCCAGCAGCTTGACAGGGAACACTGAAGCTTTCTTT
NA | NA | 12 | TRBJ2-3 | TRBV11-2 | CASSRLVDTQYF | TGTGCCAGCAGCCGACTAGTGGATACGCAGTATTTT
NA | NA | 12 | TRBJ2-1 | TRBV7-2 | CASSFSHNEQFF | TGTGCCAGCAGCTTTTCTCACAATGAGCAGTTCTTC